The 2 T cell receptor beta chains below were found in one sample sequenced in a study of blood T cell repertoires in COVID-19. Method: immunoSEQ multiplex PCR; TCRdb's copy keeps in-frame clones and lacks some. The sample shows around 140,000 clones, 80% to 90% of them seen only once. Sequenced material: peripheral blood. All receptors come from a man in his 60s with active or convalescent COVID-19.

This CDR3 reads CASSLDRLRGLNTGELFF. Written as DNA, the CDR3 is TGTGCCAGCAGCTTAGACCGACTCAGGGGGCTGAACACCGGGGAGCTGTTTTTT. The J gene is TRBJ2-2, the V gene TRBV11-3; 8 nucleotides align to TRBD1. Per the germline V gene, CDR1 is SGHNT and CDR2 is YENEEA. This CDR3 comprises 18 residues. Trimming took 0 bases from V and 1 from J; bases not matched to a gene: 7. Full variable domain (missing parts from reference TRBV11-3 and TRBJ2-2): EAGVVQSPRYKIIEKKQPVAFWCNPISGHNTLYWYLQNLGQGPELLIRYENEEAVDDSQLPKDRFSAERLKGVDSTLKIQPAELGDSAVYLCASSLDRLRGLNTGELFFGEGSRLTVL.

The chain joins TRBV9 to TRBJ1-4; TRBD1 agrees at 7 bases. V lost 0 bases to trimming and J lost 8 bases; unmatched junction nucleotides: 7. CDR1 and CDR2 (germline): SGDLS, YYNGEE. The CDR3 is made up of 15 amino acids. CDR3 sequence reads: CASSVVEGAGEKLFF. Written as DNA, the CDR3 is TGTGCCAGCAGCGTAGTGGAGGGGGCGGGAGAAAAACTGTTTTTT.